This T cell receptor (beta chain) was recovered during a study of cytomegalovirus exposure and HLA in healthy donors. Study-wide results and limits: In an earlier analysis, in around 590 donors, most V segments appeared productive either ~90% or ~30% of the time.

This clone was counted a single time. What it binds is not known. PCR employed 60 Vbeta and 13 Jbeta primers. This table comes from immunoSEQ multiplex PCR, and its TCRdb copy is limited to in-frame clones, with some not included. The sample shows over 65,000 clones, 70% to 85% of them seen only once. The CDR3 runs 17 residues. Trimming shortened V by 6 bases and J by 2 bases, and 21 bases separated the two germline ends. The sequenced sample consisted of PBMCs. This clonotype was sampled from a human donor in good health. The rearrangement uses TRBV5-7 and TRBJ2-1; no reliable D call. TRBV5-7 is known as an ORF, though its function is uncertain. The CDR3 reads CASTARPPENTYNEQFF. The CDR3 nucleotides are TGTGCCAGCACCGCGAGGCCCCCAGAGAACACCTACAATGAGCAGTTCTTC.